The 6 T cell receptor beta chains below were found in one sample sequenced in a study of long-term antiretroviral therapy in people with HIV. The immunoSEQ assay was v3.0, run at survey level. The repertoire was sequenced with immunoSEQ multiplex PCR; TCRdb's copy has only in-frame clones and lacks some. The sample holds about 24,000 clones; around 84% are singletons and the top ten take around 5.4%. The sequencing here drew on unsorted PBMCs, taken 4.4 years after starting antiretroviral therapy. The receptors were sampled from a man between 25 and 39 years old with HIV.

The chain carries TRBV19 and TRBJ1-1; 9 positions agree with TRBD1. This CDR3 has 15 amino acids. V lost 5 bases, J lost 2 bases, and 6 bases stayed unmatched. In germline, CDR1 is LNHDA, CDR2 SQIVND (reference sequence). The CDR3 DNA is TGTGCCAGTAGTCCTGGGGACAGGGCAAACACTGAAGCTTTCTTT. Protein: CASSPGDRANTEAFF.

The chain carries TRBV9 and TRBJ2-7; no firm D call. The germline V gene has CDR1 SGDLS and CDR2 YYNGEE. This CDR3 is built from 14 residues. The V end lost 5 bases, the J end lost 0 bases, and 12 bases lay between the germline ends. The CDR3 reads CASSLQEFSYEQYF. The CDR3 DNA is TGTGCCAGCAGTCTTCAGGAGTTCTCCTACGAGCAGTACTTC.

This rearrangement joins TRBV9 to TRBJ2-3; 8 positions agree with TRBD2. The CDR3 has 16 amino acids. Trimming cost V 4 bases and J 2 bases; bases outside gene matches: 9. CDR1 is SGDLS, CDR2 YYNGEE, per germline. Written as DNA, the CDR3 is TGTGCCAGCAGCCAATATAGCGGGGTTAACACAGATACGCAGTATTTT. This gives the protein CASSQYSGVNTDTQYF. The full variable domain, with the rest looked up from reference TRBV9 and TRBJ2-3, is DSGVTQTPKHLITATGQRVTLRCSPRSGDLSVYWYQQSLDQGLQFLIQYYNGEERAKGNILERFSAQQFPDLHSELNLSSLELGDSALYFCASSQYSGVNTDTQYFGPGTRLTVL.

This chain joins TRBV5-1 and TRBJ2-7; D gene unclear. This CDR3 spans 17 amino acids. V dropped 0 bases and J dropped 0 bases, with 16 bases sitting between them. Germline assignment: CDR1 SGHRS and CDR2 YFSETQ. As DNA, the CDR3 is TGCGCCAGCAGCTTGGCCGTGTATCAGATCGGCTCCTACGAGCAGTACTTC. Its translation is CASSLAVYQIGSYEQYF.

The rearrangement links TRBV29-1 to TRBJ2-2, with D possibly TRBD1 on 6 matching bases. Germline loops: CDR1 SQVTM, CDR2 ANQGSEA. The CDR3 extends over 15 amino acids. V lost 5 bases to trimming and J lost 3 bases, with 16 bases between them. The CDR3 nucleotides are TGCAGCGTTATACCGGGACATATGGACACCGGGGAGCTGTTTTTT. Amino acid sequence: CSVIPGHMDTGELFF.

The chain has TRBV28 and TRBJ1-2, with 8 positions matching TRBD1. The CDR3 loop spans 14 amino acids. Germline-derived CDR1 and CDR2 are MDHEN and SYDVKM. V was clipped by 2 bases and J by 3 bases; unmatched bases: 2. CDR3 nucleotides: TGTGCCAGCAGTTTACAGGGGGCGTACTATGGCTACACCTTC. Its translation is CASSLQGAYYGYTF.